These 28 T cell receptor beta chains were sequenced from one sample in a study of shared clonotypes between healthy human individuals. Selected positively for CCR7 and CD45RO-negative, naive CD8 cells excluded terminally differentiated effector memory CD45RA+ cells. The method was immunoSEQ multiplex PCR; TCRdb's version includes in-frame clones alone and lacks a portion of them. The top ten clones hold 1% to 1.5% of a sample with about 2 million clones, about 95% of them seen once. The sequencing input was naive CD8+ T cells sorted from blood. These receptors were taken from a man younger than 35 in good health.

This sequence joins TRBV13 and TRBJ2-3; maybe TRBD2 (5 bases). The germline V gene encodes CDR1 PRHDT and CDR2 FYEKMQ (reference sequence). The V gene lost 10 bases and the J gene lost 2 bases, with 16 bases spanning the gap. The CDR3 has 14 residues. The CDR3 reads CAIGDLAATDTQYF. The DNA of the CDR3 is TGTGCCATCGGAGATCTAGCCGCCACAGATACGCAGTATTTT.

J is TRBJ1-4 and V is TRBV6-1, with a tentative D call TRBD1 (5 bases). Germline lookup yields CDR1 MNHNS and CDR2 SASEGT. The CDR3 runs to 15 residues. V was pared by 6 bases and J by 0 bases, with 11 bases between. The CDR3 region is CASSSGDATNEKLFF. CDR3 coding DNA: TGTGCCAGCAGCTCGGGGGATGCAACTAATGAAAAACTGTTTTTT.

The CDR3 coding sequence is TGTGCCAGCAGCGCACTATTTGCGGACGGGGAAATACATGGCTACACCTTC. The encoded protein is CASSALFADGEIHGYTF. The rearrangement joins TRBV9 to TRBJ1-2; the D is unclear. V lost 3 bases and J 6 bases, leaving 24 bases between the germline ends. The CDR3 loop spans 17 amino acids. The germline gives CDR1 SGDLS, CDR2 YYNGEE.

The J gene is TRBJ1-4, the V gene TRBV2; D unclear. V gave up 7 bases and J gave up 8 bases, with 14 bases separating them. Per the germline V gene, CDR1 is SNHLY and CDR2 is FYNNEI. This CDR3 is built from 13 residues. CDR3 in DNA: TGTGCCAGCACCCCCCCTGGGAGCGAAAAACTGTTTTTT. Amino acid sequence: CASTPPGSEKLFF.

V is TRBV27 and J is TRBJ1-5, with D perhaps matching TRBD1 (6 bases). Trimming stripped 6 bases from V and 2 bases from J, with 14 bases between. Germline assignment: CDR1 MNHEY and CDR2 SMNVEV (reference sequence). The CDR3 length is 15 residues. CDR3 in DNA: TGTGCCAGCAGCACCAGGGGCTTAGGCAATCAGCCCCAGCATTTT. Protein: CASSTRGLGNQPQHF.

This chain uses TRBV27 with TRBJ2-7; D assignment may be TRBD1 or TRBD2 (5 bases each). This CDR3 region has 13 residues. CDR1 MNHEY and CDR2 SMNVEV come from the germline V gene (reference sequence). The V end was cut by 4 bases, the J end by 3 bases, with 10 bases between. The CDR3 is CASSYAGSYEQYF. CDR3 coding DNA: TGTGCCAGCAGTTACGCAGGGAGCTACGAGCAGTACTTC.

This chain uses TRBV18 with TRBJ2-3, with TRBD2 matching 7 bases. V was clipped by 3 bases and J by 3 bases; unmatched bases: 6. The CDR3 has 15 residues. From germline, CDR1 is KGHSH and CDR2 LQKENI. The CDR3 here is CASSPERGETDTQYF. CDR3 nucleotides: TGTGCCAGCTCACCGGAGCGGGGTGAGACAGATACGCAGTATTTT.

For this clone: Other DNA sequences within the sample encode an identical CDR3. The gene calls are TRBV28 and TRBJ2-2, with TRBD1 identical over 8 bases. Germline V gene data show CDR1 as MDHEN and CDR2 as SYDVKM. The CDR3 is 14 residues long. V shed 3 bases, J shed 4 bases, and the junction held 1 base outside the gene matches. CDR3 coding DNA: TGTGCCAGCAGTTTCACAGGGGGCACCGGGGAGCTGTTTTTT. Translation gives CASSFTGGTGELFF. Looking up the rest from reference TRBV28 and TRBJ2-2 gives the full variable domain: DVKVTQSSRYLVKRTGEKVFLECVQDMDHENMFWYRQDPGLGLRLIYFSYDVKMKEKGDIPEGYSVSREKKERFSLILESASTNQTSMYLCASSFTGGTGELFFGEGSRLTVL.

This clone was counted once. The genes are TRBV28 and TRBJ1-3, with D unresolved. Germline values: CDR1 MDHEN, CDR2 SYDVKM. Trimming shortened V by 6 bases and J by 4 bases, and 16 bases separated the two germline ends. CDR3 length equals 15 residues. The CDR3 DNA reads TGTGCCAGCAGAGAAAGAGGATTATCCGGAAACACCATATATTTT. It specifies CASRERGLSGNTIYF.

CDR3 sequence reads: CASSSWTGSYEQYF. Here the CDR3 DNA reads TGTGCCAGCAGCTCTTGGACAGGATCCTACGAGCAGTACTTC. The chain carries TRBV7-2 and TRBJ2-7, with 7 bases matching TRBD1. V lost 4 bases and J lost 1; bases outside the gene matches: 4. Germline values: CDR1 SGHTA, CDR2 FQGNSA. The CDR3 spans 14 residues.

The chain is built from TRBV7-2 and TRBJ2-3, with 9 bases that match TRBD2. The germline CDR1 and CDR2 sequences are SGHTA and FQGNSA. With 5 bases clipped from V and 5 bases from J, the junction kept 11 bases outside the gene matches. This CDR3 has 16 residues. CDR3 in amino acids: CASSPTAGGPIDTQYF. Written as DNA, the CDR3 is TGTGCCAGCAGCCCCACGGCGGGAGGGCCAATAGATACGCAGTATTTT.

This rearrangement joins TRBV6-5 to TRBJ2-5; D is undetermined. This CDR3 has 15 amino acids. Germline V gene sequence: CDR1 MNHEY, CDR2 SVGAGI. V lost 2 bases, J lost 5 bases, and 15 bases lay in between. Here the CDR3 reads CASSYIDLSGETQYF. The CDR3 DNA follows: TGTGCCAGCAGTTACATCGATCTCTCCGGGGAGACCCAGTACTTC.

CDR3 nucleotides: TGTGCCACCAGCAGAGTAGAGGGTCCCACCGGGGAGCTGTTTTTT. Translating gives CATSRVEGPTGELFF. The rearrangement links TRBV15 to TRBJ2-2, with a tentative D call TRBD2 (5 bases). Trimming removed 1 base at V and 4 bases at J, with 10 bases between. Germline values: CDR1 LNHNV, CDR2 YYDKDF (reference sequence). CDR3 length equals 15 residues. Complete variable domain (other parts from reference TRBV15 and TRBJ2-2): DAMVIQNPRYQVTQFGKPVTLSCSQTLNHNVMYWYQQKSSQAPKLLFHYYDKDFNNEADTPDNFQSRRPNTSFCFLDIRSPGLGDTAMYLCATSRVEGPTGELFFGEGSRLTVL.

The chain joins TRBV28 to TRBJ2-5; tentative D call: TRBD1 (6 bases). The CDR3 has 13 amino acids. The V gene's germline CDR1 is MDHEN and CDR2 SYDVKM. The V gene lost 5 bases and the J gene lost 4 bases, with 11 bases spanning the gap. CDR3 bases: TGTGCCAGCAGTCAAACAGGGTCAGAGACCCAGTACTTC. Translated, it gives CASSQTGSETQYF.

This chain uses TRBV4-1 with TRBJ2-7, with 9 nucleotides matching TRBD2. This CDR3 contains 15 residues. Germline assignment: CDR1 MGHRA and CDR2 YSYEKL. V gave up 4 bases and J gave up 0 bases; unmatched junction bases: 4. The CDR3 loop reads CASSLQRGVSYEQYF. The CDR3 DNA follows: TGCGCCAGCAGCCTCCAGCGGGGGGTCTCCTACGAGCAGTACTTC.

The chain carries TRBV2 and TRBJ2-1; a weak D match, TRBD2 (6 bases). Between the trimmed V and J ends, which lost 7 bases and 2 bases, there was a span of 12 bases. CDR1 is SNHLY, CDR2 FYNNEI, per germline. The CDR3 is 14 residues long. The CDR3 reads CASKYRTTYNEQFF. The CDR3 region has the DNA TGTGCCAGCAAATACAGGACTACCTACAATGAGCAGTTCTTC.

This chain connects TRBV27 to TRBJ1-2; TRBD1 matches 8 bases. This CDR3 comprises 16 residues. After removal of 6 bases from V and 0 bases from J, the junction contained 9 bases not matched to a gene. Germline V gives CDR1 MNHEY, CDR2 SMNVEV (reference sequence). This CDR3 reads CASSHSGTGTNYGYTF. CDR3 in DNA: TGTGCCAGCAGCCACAGTGGGACAGGTACTAACTATGGCTACACCTTC.

The chain uses TRBV9 and TRBJ2-7, with TRBD2 identical over 8 bases. The trim removed 0 bases at V and 2 bases at J, leaving 4 bases unmatched. This CDR3 comprises 15 residues. Germline V gene sequence: CDR1 SGDLS, CDR2 YYNGEE. The CDR3 DNA reads TGTGCCAGCAGCGTAGAGGGCGGGGGGACCTACGAGCAGTACTTC. Translating gives CASSVEGGGTYEQYF.

This clone was observed once. This rearrangement joins TRBV4-1 to TRBJ2-1; unclear D gene. The germline V gene has CDR1 MGHRA and CDR2 YSYEKL. The CDR3 extends over 12 amino acids. V lost 4 bases and J lost 8, with 9 bases in between. This CDR3 is CASSPETDEQFF. The CDR3 DNA follows: TGCGCCAGCAGCCCAGAGACCGATGAGCAGTTCTTC.

The chain couples TRBV4-1 to TRBJ2-1, with TRBD2 as a possible D gene (5 bases). CDR1 MGHRA and CDR2 YSYEKL come from the germline V gene. CDR3 length: 16 residues. Between the trimmed V and J ends, which lost 0 bases and 0 bases, there was a span of 9 bases. CDR3 DNA: TGCGCCAGCAGCCAAGACCCGGACTTCTCCTACAATGAGCAGTTCTTC. It codes for CASSQDPDFSYNEQFF.

The chain couples TRBV18 to TRBJ2-7; 12 bases are a match to TRBD2. Germline CDR1 reads KGHSH; CDR2 reads LQKENI. The CDR3 is made up of 16 amino acids. The trim removed 4 bases at V and 3 bases at J, leaving 7 bases unmatched. The CDR3 sequence: CASSQGSTSGSYEQYF. The CDR3, as DNA: TGTGCCAGCTCACAGGGATCGACTAGCGGGAGCTACGAGCAGTACTTC.

This clone has only one observation. This chain uses TRBV11-2 with TRBJ1-2; the D is unclear. V was pared by 4 bases and J by 5 bases, with 8 bases between. Germline CDR1 and CDR2: SGHAT and FQNNGV. The CDR3 length is 12 residues. CDR3 amino acids: CASSSSNYGYTF. The CDR3 DNA sequence: TGTGCCAGCAGCTCTTCGAATTATGGCTACACCTTC.

The CDR3 spells CASSLVQPHHSTEAFF. The CDR3 bases are TGTGCCAGCAGCTTGGTACAACCCCACCACTCCACTGAAGCTTTCTTT. The rearrangement joins TRBV5-6 to TRBJ1-1; D is unclear. Trimming took off 0 bases at V and 4 bases at J, with 16 bases between the two ends. CDR1 and CDR2 from the germline V gene are SGHDT and YYEEEE. The CDR3 runs to 16 residues.

The chain employs TRBV11-1 and TRBJ1-4; TRBD1 matches 7 bases. V shed 4 bases and J 5 bases; nucleotides not matched to a gene: 7. Per germline, CDR1 SGHAT and CDR2 FQDESV (reference sequence). The CDR3 runs 15 residues. Written as DNA, the CDR3 is TGTGCCAGCAGCTCCAGCGGGACAGAAAATGAAAAACTGTTTTTT. Residues: CASSSSGTENEKLFF.

This rearrangement joins TRBV11-3 to TRBJ2-2, with D possibly called TRBD1 or TRBD2 (6 bases each). The CDR3 spans 17 residues. V lost 1 base to trimming and J lost 7 bases, with 19 bases between them. Germline V gene data show CDR1 as SGHNT and CDR2 as YENEEA. This CDR3 reads CASSLGTTGGWNGELFF. The CDR3 DNA follows: TGTGCCAGCAGCTTAGGGACGACAGGAGGGTGGAACGGGGAGCTGTTTTTT.

The V gene is TRBV28, the J gene TRBJ2-5, with 8 nucleotides matching TRBD2. This CDR3 is 15 amino acids long. Germline trimming cut 8 bases from V and 4 bases from J; bases unmatched to any gene: 12. Germline loops: CDR1 MDHEN, CDR2 SYDVKM. CDR3 loop: CASSQEGGGSETQYF. The DNA of the CDR3 is TGTGCCAGCTCTCAGGAAGGCGGGGGGTCAGAGACCCAGTACTTC.

The count of this clone is one. The chain's CDR3 is CASSIPGAHEKLFF. The CDR3 DNA follows: TGTGCCAGTAGTATTCCAGGGGCGCATGAAAAACTGTTTTTT. The chain links TRBV19 to TRBJ1-4, with D maybe TRBD1 (6 bases). Trimming shortened V by 3 bases and J by 6 bases, and 11 bases separated the two germline ends. The CDR3 extends over 14 amino acids. Germline loops: CDR1 LNHDA, CDR2 SQIVND (reference sequence).

The chain uses TRBV6-1 and TRBJ2-7, with TRBD2 matching over 11 bases. The CDR3 loop spans 15 amino acids. J lost 0 bases, V lost 4 bases, and 2 bases had no gene match. Looked up from germline, CDR1 is MNHNS and CDR2 is SASEGT. The CDR3 protein is CASSVTSGSSYEQYF. The CDR3 nucleotides are TGTGCCAGCAGTGTTACTAGCGGGAGCTCCTACGAGCAGTACTTC.